This passage covers 20 T cell receptor beta chains from one sample sequenced in a study of blood T cell repertoires in COVID-19. Sequenced by immunoSEQ multiplex PCR; TCRdb stores in-frame clones only, minus some. Here the sample spans some 520,000 clones, 89% being singletons. Specimen: peripheral blood. These receptors originate from a man younger than 30 with COVID-19, enrolled during active disease.

With regard to this clone: The junction shows a germline mismatch at one end, possibly a read error. This rearrangement joins TRBV7-7 to TRBJ2-5; TRBD1 aligns across 7 bases. The germline V gene encodes CDR1 SSHAT and CDR2 FNYEAQ (reference sequence). The CDR3 runs 15 residues. CDR3 nucleotide sequence: TGTGCTAGCAGCCCGACAGGGTCAGTCCAAGAGACCCAGTACTTC. Protein product: CASSPTGSVQETQYF.

The DNA of the CDR3 is TGCGCCAGCAGTGAGAACAGGGGGGCTGGCTACACCTTC. It codes for CASSENRGAGYTF. V and J are TRBV10-1 and TRBJ1-2, with 8 bases aligning to TRBD1. V gave up 2 bases and J gave up 7 bases; unmatched junction bases: 3. This CDR3 spans 13 amino acids. Germline V lookup: CDR1 WNHNN, CDR2 SYGVQD (reference sequence).

The chain joins TRBV5-5 to TRBJ1-1; 7 nucleotides align to TRBD1. V shed 4 bases and J 7 bases; nucleotides not matched to a gene: 10. The CDR3 runs 14 residues. Germline V gene lookup returns CDR1 SGHKS and CDR2 YYEKEE (reference sequence). The CDR3 protein is CASSHGQVVVEAFF. In nucleotides, the CDR3 is TGTGCCAGCAGCCATGGACAGGTGGTGGTTGAAGCTTTCTTT.

The chain has TRBV3-1 (or the pseudogene TRBV3-2) and TRBJ2-7, with unresolved D. This CDR3 contains 15 residues. The germline V gene has CDR1 LGHDT and CDR2 YNNKEL (reference sequence). Deletions cut 4 bases from V and 4 bases from J, with 17 bases between. CDR3 sequence: CASSLTRPLGYEQYF. The CDR3 bases are TGTGCCAGCAGCCTGACCCGACCCCTAGGTTACGAGCAGTACTTC.

For the CDR3, the DNA is TGTGCCAGTAGTGATCCCGGGACAGGGGTAAATGGAGGCACTGAAGCTTTCTTT. Encoded protein: CASSDPGTGVNGGTEAFF. This chain connects TRBV19 to TRBJ1-1; 10 bases line up with TRBD1. Germline V gene sequence: CDR1 LNHDA, CDR2 SQIVND (reference sequence). The V segment lost 5 bases and the J segment 4 bases; nucleotides outside the gene matches: 16. CDR3 size: 18 residues.

The chain carries TRBV30 and TRBJ1-1; D perhaps matches TRBD1 (6 bases). The CDR3 runs 14 residues. Germline V CDR1 and CDR2: GTSNPN, SVGIG (reference sequence). Between the trimmed V and J ends, which lost 0 bases and 7 bases, there was a span of 15 bases. CDR3 sequence (DNA): TGTGCCTGGAGTGTAGCACAGGGACGGAGTGAAGCTTTCTTT. As protein: CAWSVAQGRSEAFF.

This clone has only a few counts. J is TRBJ2-1 and V is TRBV3-1 (or the pseudogene TRBV3-2); D gene ambiguous. V dropped 1 base and J dropped 9 bases, with 7 bases sitting between them. The germline gives CDR1 LGHDT, CDR2 YNNKEL (reference sequence). CDR3 size: 12 residues. This chain's CDR3 is CASSQVGVEQFF. The CDR3 DNA reads TGTGCCAGCAGCCAAGTCGGAGTTGAGCAGTTCTTC.

This chain uses TRBV6-2 or TRBV6-3 with TRBJ2-7; 9 bases match TRBD1. J gave up 3 bases and V 1 base, and 7 bases lay outside the gene matches. Germline V CDR1 and CDR2: MNHEY, SVGEGT. The CDR3 loop spans 16 amino acids. CDR3 coding DNA: TGTGCCAGCAGTTACTGGCCGGGACAGGGACACTACGAGCAGTACTTC. It codes for CASSYWPGQGHYEQYF.

The rearrangement links TRBV2 to TRBJ1-2; 9 positions match TRBD1. The V segment lost 2 bases and the J segment 7 bases; nucleotides outside the gene matches: 5. The CDR3 consists of 14 residues. CDR1 and CDR2 from the germline V gene are SNHLY and FYNNEI. This CDR3 is CASSEHGQGSGYTF. The CDR3 DNA is TGTGCCAGCAGTGAACATGGACAGGGGTCTGGCTACACCTTC.

Notes on this clone: This CDR3 is also generated by other DNA sequences in the sample. The chain combines TRBV18 with TRBJ1-2; D perhaps matches TRBD1 (6 bases). Germline V CDR1 and CDR2: KGHSH, LQKENI. This CDR3 spans 14 amino acids. Trimming took off 3 bases at V and 3 bases at J, with 11 bases between the two ends. The chain's CDR3 is CASSPPAGDYGYTF. The CDR3, as DNA: TGTGCCAGCTCACCCCCGGCAGGGGACTATGGCTACACCTTC.

This rearrangement joins TRBV19 to TRBJ2-2, with TRBD2 matching 11 bases. The CDR3 is 17 amino acids. CDR1 is LNHDA and CDR2 is SQIVND in the germline V gene (reference sequence). With V trimmed by 5 bases and J by 4 bases, 9 bases remained unmatched. The chain's CDR3 is CASSAPGLAGFTGELFF. The CDR3 DNA follows: TGTGCCAGTAGTGCTCCCGGACTAGCGGGTTTCACCGGGGAGCTGTTTTTT.

This clone was recorded only once. The genes are TRBV10-1 and TRBJ2-4, with 7 bases aligning to TRBD2. Trimming took 10 bases from V and 1 from J; bases not matched to a gene: 7. Germline V gene lookup returns CDR1 WNHNN and CDR2 SYGVQD (reference sequence). The CDR3 totals 14 residues. The CDR3 DNA reads TGCGCCACCTCAGCGGGATCGGCCAAAAACATTCAGTACTTC. Its protein is CATSAGSAKNIQYF.

This sequence joins TRBV15 and TRBJ1-6; 7 bases are shared with TRBD1. CDR3 size: 15 residues. Per the germline V gene, CDR1 is LNHNV and CDR2 is YYDKDF (reference sequence). The V gene end was trimmed by 2 bases and the J gene end by 8 bases; junction bases not matched to a gene: 6. The CDR3 nucleotides are TGTGCCACCAGCAGATCCCAAGGGGGCGATTCACCCCTCCACTTT. The encoded protein is CATSRSQGGDSPLHF.

This sequence joins TRBV5-1 and TRBJ1-1; 8 positions match TRBD1. There are 14 residues in the CDR3. CDR1 and CDR2 from the germline V gene are SGHRS and YFSETQ. V lost 4 bases to trimming and J lost 3 bases; unmatched junction nucleotides: 5. CDR3 region: CASSVDRGDTEAFF. The CDR3 nucleotides are TGCGCCAGCAGCGTTGACAGGGGTGACACTGAAGCTTTCTTT.

The V gene is TRBV7-8, the J gene TRBJ1-3; a possible D gene is TRBD1 (5 bases). Germline lookup yields CDR1 SGHVS and CDR2 FQNEAQ. Trimming stripped 5 bases from V and 8 bases from J, with 10 bases between. The CDR3 sequence is 12 residues long. This CDR3 reads CASSPAGDTIYF. Here the CDR3 DNA reads TGTGCCAGCAGCCCGGCGGGGGACACCATATATTTT.

This clone was observed a few times. The chain has TRBV11-2 and TRBJ2-2; D might be TRBD2 (6 bases). CDR3 length equals 14 residues. Germline V CDR1 and CDR2: SGHAT, FQNNGV. Trimming pared 1 base from V and 6 bases from J, leaving 9 bases between. CDR3 nucleotides: TGTGCCAGCAGCTTAGGCCGGAGGGCCGGGGAGCTGTTTTTT. It is translated as CASSLGRRAGELFF.

The chain uses TRBV2 and TRBJ1-1; D perhaps matches TRBD1 (6 bases). This CDR3 has 14 amino acids. V lost 6 bases and J 1 base, leaving 12 bases between the germline ends. Looked up from germline, CDR1 is SNHLY and CDR2 is FYNNEI. The CDR3 bases are TGTGCCAGCAGGGAACTGGGACAGAACACTGAAGCTTTCTTT. This gives the protein CASRELGQNTEAFF.

The rearrangement uses TRBV14 and TRBJ1-6, with D possibly matching TRBD1 (5 bases). Germline V gene sequence: CDR1 SGHDN, CDR2 FVKESK. The CDR3 is 14 amino acids. Trimming removed 8 bases at V and 13 bases at J, with 21 bases between. CDR3 residues: CASHKGRDGHPLHF. CDR3 DNA sequence: TGTGCCAGCCATAAAGGCAGGGATGGACACCCCCTCCACTTT.

J is TRBJ1-1 and V is TRBV7-9; the match to TRBD1 covers 10 bases. There are 15 residues in the CDR3. V was pared by 5 bases and J by 4 bases, with 7 bases of the junction left unmatched. Per germline, CDR1 SEHNR and CDR2 FQNEAQ (reference sequence). CDR3 DNA sequence: TGTGCCAGCAGCCTAGGGACAGGGGCTCTCACTGAAGCTTTCTTT. Its protein product is CASSLGTGALTEAFF.

This chain connects TRBV4-1 to TRBJ2-2; 9 bases are a match to TRBD1. The CDR3 has 18 amino acids. The V and J ends lost 3 bases and 5 bases, in that order; junction bases with no gene match: 13. Germline lookup yields CDR1 MGHRA and CDR2 YSYEKL. The CDR3, as DNA: TGCGCCAGCAGCCACCTCTTCTCCGGGACAGGGAAAACCGGGGAGCTGTTTTTT. Translating gives CASSHLFSGTGKTGELFF.